Below, 9 T cell receptor beta chains from the same sample are listed, as sequenced in a study of early T cells in non-severe SARS-CoV-2 infection. TCRdb reprocessed the 5' RACE reads with MiXCR, giving one entry per CDR3 protein. The sample yields 84,000 or so distinct CDR3 sequences, 9% to 13% seen once. The sample comprised whole blood. The receptors come from an adult who was a healthcare worker with PCR-confirmed SARS-CoV-2 infection or an uninfected control (not recorded which).

Note on this clonotype: The junction shows a germline mismatch at one end, possibly a read error. The genes are TRBV29-1 and TRBJ2-7; no definite D call. Germline assignment: CDR1 SQVTM and CDR2 ANQGSEA. The CDR3 contains 11 residues. The CDR3 sequence is CGVVNGYEQYF. DNA of the CDR3: TGCGGCGTTGTTAACGGCTACGAGCAGTACTTC.

This clonotype was recorded many times. The chain links TRBV7-6 to TRBJ2-2; 8 bases agree with TRBD2. V was clipped by 0 bases and J by 7 bases; unmatched bases: 7. Germline V gene data show CDR1 as SGHVS and CDR2 as FNYEAQ. This CDR3 comprises 16 residues. This CDR3 is CASSLAPGTRNGELFF. DNA for the CDR3: TGTGCCAGCAGCTTAGCTCCCGGGACTAGAAACGGGGAGCTGTTTTTT.

The CDR3 nucleotides read TGTGCCAGCACGCGCCAGGAGAATCAGCCCCAGCATTTT. Its translation: CASTRQENQPQHF. The rearrangement joins TRBV2 to TRBJ1-5; no reliable D call. The CDR3 is 13 residues long. The V gene lost 7 bases and the J gene lost 4 bases, with 11 bases spanning the gap. The germline V gene has CDR1 SNHLY and CDR2 FYNNEI.

This clonotype was found many times. This chain links TRBV30 with TRBJ1-2; 8 nucleotides line up with TRBD1. The J segment lost 2 bases and the V segment lost 4 bases, leaving 9 bases of the junction unmatched. Germline V gene sequence: CDR1 GTSNPN, CDR2 SVGIG (reference sequence). There are 15 residues in the CDR3. CDR3 nucleotide sequence: TGTGCCTGGAACATACAGGGGGGGCCGAACTATGGCTACACCTTC. Residues: CAWNIQGGPNYGYTF.

This clonotype has just a few counts. The gene calls are TRBV20-1 and TRBJ2-7, with 10 bases fitting TRBD2. V shed 3 bases and J 3 bases; nucleotides not matched to a gene: 11. The CDR3 length is 16 residues. Germline CDR1 is DFQATT and CDR2 is SNEGSKA (reference sequence). CDR3 sequence reads: CSASPPPTSGYYEQYF. CDR3 in DNA: TGCAGTGCTAGCCCCCCTCCGACTAGCGGGTACTACGAGCAGTACTTC.

The chain uses TRBV20-1 and TRBJ2-5; the D is unclear. CDR1 is DFQATT and CDR2 is SNEGSKA in the germline V gene (reference sequence). V lost 3 bases and J lost 3, with 5 bases in between. This CDR3 has 11 amino acids. The CDR3 here is CSASREETQYF. CDR3 sequence (DNA): TGCAGTGCTAGCCGTGAAGAGACCCAGTACTTC.

This clonotype has a count of ten or more. The chain employs TRBV5-5 and TRBJ1-1; unclear D gene. Trimming cost V 0 bases and J 0 bases, with 6 bases left between them. The CDR3 has 14 residues. Germline CDR1 SGHKS, CDR2 YYEKEE (reference sequence). This CDR3 is CASSLAQMNTEAFF. DNA for the CDR3: TGTGCCAGCAGCTTGGCACAGATGAACACTGAAGCTTTCTTT.

The gene calls are TRBV7-9 and TRBJ2-1, with TRBD1 as a possible D gene (6 bases). Per the germline V gene, CDR1 is SEHNR and CDR2 is FQNEAQ (reference sequence). There are 13 residues in the CDR3. Deletions cut 4 bases from V and 8 bases from J, with 12 bases between. In nucleotides, the CDR3 is TGTGCCAGCAGCTCAGGGGCCGGCTATGAGCAGTTCTTC. Translation gives CASSSGAGYEQFF.

This clonotype was counted a few times. The chain links TRBV6-2 or TRBV6-3 to TRBJ2-3; 7 bases map to TRBD2. From germline, CDR1 is MNHEY and CDR2 SVGEGT. Losses at the gene ends were 0 bases for V and 5 bases for J; bases not matched to a gene: 8. This CDR3 is 16 amino acids long. The CDR3 coding sequence is TGTGCCAGCAGTTACTCGAGCGGGGCCGCTCTAGATACGCAGTATTTT. It codes for CASSYSSGAALDTQYF.